This TCR beta chain was captured by sequencing in a study of shared clonotypes between healthy human individuals (TCRdb year 2020). For the wider study: Two women and three men aged 18 to 49 years were included in the cohort. For each donor, CD4 naive and CD4 memory were each given three plates, CD8 naive was given two plates, and CD8 memory was given one plate. The study deeply sequenced blood TCR repertoires of about 5 healthy adults to estimate repertoire size and the extent of clonotype sharing between individuals. To increase sequencing depth and limit assay-specific biases, TCR repertoire library preparation and sequencing were carried out by different laboratories using diverse techniques. Each donor's leukapheresis produced roughly between roughly 0.94 and 9.5 billion PBMCs.

What the work shows at the level of the full study, not this receptor alone: Incomplete sequencing was indicated by rarefaction of sorted-subset datasets, despite the large sequencing depth. Higher generation probabilities were observed for clonotypes shared by all four sorted-subset donors than for non-shared clonotypes. Sampling was restricted to blood, and TCR repertoires in tissue are likely to differ from TCR repertoires in blood. Estimated clonotype richness was generally larger for naive than for memory subsets. The genetic and exposure-history diversity represented was limited by the small number of donors. Pairwise subsampling indicated that sequencing depth was expected to affect the degree of clonotype sharing among donors. When a few donors were compared, the shared fraction of clonotypes was around 5.1% for naive CD4, 3.5% to 4% for naive CD8, more than 2% for memory CD4, and less than 0.5% for memory CD8.

The donors were healthy, HIV-negative adults who had no recently reported acute infections or vaccinations. Every donor was a Caucasian adult living in Nashville, Tennessee, USA. CD4+ T cells were enriched by magnetic negative selection, after which naive cells were positively selected on CD45RA and the negative fraction was taken as the memory subset. Blood was collected by leukapheresis, and PBMCs were isolated by Ficoll-Histopaque density gradient centrifugation and then cryopreserved in liquid nitrogen vapor phase. Analytical flow cytometry was used to check the purity and quantity of each magnetically sorted T cell population. Genomic DNA was isolated from every sorted fraction and measured by UV absorbance on a Nanodrop 2000c. CDR1 and CDR2, per the germline V gene, are SGHRS and YFSETQ. Measured from the cysteine to the phenylalanine, the CDR3 is 15 residues long. Only the CDR3 portion is preserved as DNA: 45 bases, with reading frame beginning at the first base. V is cut back by 0 bases and J by 8 bases, with 8 bases in the junction unmatched.

Concerning this clone itself: No cognate antigen has been identified for it. The sample holds no much larger clone one base away, and base qualities are not on file.

Using the deep immunoSEQ assay, TCR CDR3 regions were amplified from genomic DNA by multiplex PCR. Extracted genomic DNA from each cell subset was distributed evenly across all wells of several immunoSEQ 96-well plates, and each plate was treated as a replicate. For sorted subsets, 150 to 200 ng genomic DNA, equal to about 30,000 T cell genomes, was loaded into each replicate PCR. Purified libraries were measured with a Qubit 3.0 fluorometer, size-checked on a Bioanalyzer 2100, and measured again with the KAPA Library Quantification kit. Every immunoSEQ 96-well plate was sequenced on a dedicated single-read 150-cycle Illumina NextSeq 550 flow cell. The study's own analysis went as follows. Because only junctional sequences without quality scores were contained in the immunoSEQ output, filtering matching that applied to full-length reads could not be performed. To assign V/J genes and CDR3, sequences were annotated against IMGT germline references using PyIR, a Python wrapper for IgBLAST v1.9. Reads with weak V/J assignments (E-value above 1e-6), missing CDR3, stop codons, out-of-frame junctions, or ambiguous translated residues were removed. V3J clonotypes were defined by identical inferred V gene, J gene, and CDR3 amino acid sequence. The percentage overlap between two repertoires was calculated by dividing the number of shared unique clonotypes by the size of the smaller repertoire. Repertoire richness was assessed with RTK rarefaction, the Chao1 estimator, and Recon v2.1 estimates of unobserved clonotypes. For all TCRbeta clonotypes obtained by the gDNA method from four donors, generation probabilities were computed with OLGA. TCRdb took this table from immuneACCESS and kept in-frame rearrangements with V and J called. Such tables lack part of the clones; where checked against another copy, unresolved V genes explain under half of the gap, and the rest is unexplained. V and J calls and clone size follow that table, whereas D and trimming were derived from the DNA. A total of about 1.4 million clones appear in this sample, 96% of them only once. Over 1% of the sample is held by the ten biggest clonotypes.

The V gene is TRBV5-1 and the J gene is TRBJ2-3, with 8 central nucleotides matching TRBD2. The TCR was taken from a man between 25 and 39 years old in good health. Sequencing input: naive CD4+ T cells sorted from blood. This sample's cell subset or site label indicates: CD45RA+ positively selected. The CDR3 region: CASSLVAGTVSTQYF. The sequence in DNA is TGCGCCAGCAGCTTGGTAGCGGGAACGGTTTCTACGCAGTATTTT.